This T cell receptor beta chain was observed in a study of CD8 T cells in Susac syndrome. Germline CDR1 reads SGHAT; CDR2 reads FQNNGV. V dropped 1 base and J dropped 6 bases, with 19 bases sitting between them. The CDR3 is made up of 16 amino acids. Reverse transcription of roughly 0.5 to 1 ug RNA used random hexamers. Amplification of TCR beta CDR3 across 54 Vbeta and 13 Jbeta was performed with immunoSEQ multiplex PCR. Each CDR3 protein gets one entry after TCRdb re-called the immunoSEQ multiplex PCR reads with MiXCR. The table lists fewer than 250,000 distinct CDR3 sequences, 92% of them singletons, with 0.1% to 0.15% in the top ten. FACS was used to enrich TEMRA cells, whereas the CD8+ and CD4+ T cells were obtained by negative isolation.

Sequences were obtained from CD8+ T cells from PBMCs. The sequence came from a human donor with multiple sclerosis. This chain links TRBV11-2 with TRBJ2-7, with a weak D call TRBD1 (7 bases). CDR3 nucleotides: TGTGCCAGCAGCTTAGCTACCCAGGGGGACTCGGCCGAGCAGTACTTC. As protein: CASSLATQGDSAEQYF.